Each of the 13 T cell receptor beta chains below was sequenced from the same sample in a study of shared clonotypes between healthy human individuals. Clones were sequenced by immunoSEQ multiplex PCR, and TCRdb holds only the in-frame ones, with some missing. The table records over a million clones, around three quarters of them present only once. Sequenced material: memory CD4+ T cells from PBMCs. Subset reported: CD45RA-negative fraction. The receptors come from a man aged 18 to 30 in good health. Some clones in this sample may be carry-over from other donors' samples.

The V gene is TRBV21-1, the J gene TRBJ2-2; the table's D gene call, TRBD1, was not cross checked with the DNA. TRBV21-1 is designated a pseudogene. The CDR3 consists of 15 residues. The CDR3 region is CASSSRGRNTGELFF. CDR3 sequence (DNA): TGTGCCAGCAGCAGCAGGGGGAGGAACACCGGGGAGCTGTTTTTT.

The genes are TRBV10-3 and TRBJ1-5; 7 bases match TRBD1. J gave up 4 bases and V 6 bases, and 9 bases lay outside the gene matches. This CDR3 has 15 residues. Germline V gives CDR1 ENHRY, CDR2 SYGVKD. CDR3 bases: TGTGCCATCAGGGGGGACGGGACAGATAATCAGCCCCAGCATTTT. Protein: CAIRGDGTDNQPQHF.

The chain links TRBV5-1 to TRBJ2-3; D is tentatively TRBD1 or TRBD2 (6 bases each). CDR1 is SGHRS and CDR2 is YFSETQ in the germline V gene. The CDR3 is made up of 12 amino acids. The ends were cut back, 5 bases at V and 6 bases at J, with 10 bases in the middle. The CDR3 is CASSWRGDTQYF. CDR3 nucleotide sequence: TGCGCCAGCAGTTGGAGGGGGGATACGCAGTATTTT.

In its sample, this clone was seen a few times. The chain is built from TRBV28 and TRBJ2-4, with D tentatively TRBD2 (5 bases). Germline CDR1 and CDR2: MDHEN and SYDVKM. The V end lost 3 bases, the J end lost 1 base, and 13 bases lay between the germline ends. This CDR3 has 16 residues. The CDR3 nucleotides read TGTGCCAGCAGTTTTTATACGCGGACTGCCAAAAACATTCAGTACTTC. It specifies CASSFYTRTAKNIQYF. Looking up the rest from reference TRBV28 and TRBJ2-4 gives the full variable domain: DVKVTQSSRYLVKRTGEKVFLECVQDMDHENMFWYRQDPGLGLRLIYFSYDVKMKEKGDIPEGYSVSREKKERFSLILESASTNQTSMYLCASSFYTRTAKNIQYFGAGTRLSVL.

The genes are TRBV5-6 and TRBJ1-3; possible D gene TRBD1, 6 bases. The germline CDR1 and CDR2 sequences are SGHDT and YYEEEE. Trimming left V 4 bases short and J 1 base short, with 12 bases between. CDR3 length equals 15 residues. The CDR3 reads CASSQPGDSGNTIYF. The CDR3 nucleotides are TGTGCCAGCAGCCAACCAGGGGATTCTGGAAACACCATATATTTT. Supplemented by reference TRBV5-6 and TRBJ1-3, the full variable domain reads DAGVTQSPTHLIKTRGQQVTLRCSPKSGHDTVSWYQQALGQGPQFIFQYYEEEERQRGNFPDRFSGHQFPNYSSELNVNALLLGDSALYLCASSQPGDSGNTIYFGEGSWLTVV.

This clone was seen many times. The rearrangement links TRBV18 to TRBJ2-1; TRBD1 is a possible D gene (5 bases). The CDR3 contains 15 residues. Trimming cost V 0 bases and J 3 bases, with 9 bases left between them. The germline CDR1 and CDR2 sequences are KGHSH and LQKENI. Here the CDR3 reads CASSPPGQFYNEQFF. The CDR3 nucleotides read TGTGCCAGCTCACCACCCGGACAATTCTACAATGAGCAGTTCTTC.

The gene calls are TRBV4-1 and TRBJ1-5; D is uncertain. The CDR3 is 14 amino acids. Trimming left V 4 bases short and J 0 bases short, with 7 bases between. CDR1 and CDR2 from the germline V gene are MGHRA and YSYEKL. DNA of the CDR3: TGCGCCAGCAGCCCCGGGCATAGCAATCAGCCCCAGCATTTT. Its protein is CASSPGHSNQPQHF.

A single count supports this clone. This rearrangement joins TRBV27 to TRBJ1-5; no clear D. Trimming took off 4 bases at V and 0 bases at J, with 19 bases between the two ends. Germline V gene sequence: CDR1 MNHEY, CDR2 SMNVEV (reference sequence). This CDR3 spans 18 amino acids. The CDR3 here is CASSSLWGARGSNQPQHF. The CDR3 bases are TGTGCCAGCAGTTCCCTTTGGGGTGCTCGAGGTAGCAATCAGCCCCAGCATTTT.

The CDR3 sequence: CASKIYSDKDNEQFF. In nucleotides, the CDR3 is TGTGCCAGCAAAATTTACAGCGATAAAGACAATGAGCAGTTCTTC. J is TRBJ2-1 and V is TRBV2; D remains unclear. V was pared by 7 bases and J by 5 bases, with 18 bases between. The CDR3 contains 15 residues. Germline values: CDR1 SNHLY, CDR2 FYNNEI.

The chain employs TRBV5-5 and TRBJ2-1; 9 bases agree with TRBD2. Germline-derived CDR1 and CDR2 are SGHKS and YYEKEE (reference sequence). The CDR3 extends over 15 amino acids. V gave up 4 bases and J gave up 2 bases; unmatched junction bases: 4. The CDR3, as DNA: TGTGCCAGCAGCCCCCGACTAGCGGCCTACAATGAGCAGTTCTTC. Amino acid sequence: CASSPRLAAYNEQFF.

The V call is TRBV10-3, the J call TRBJ1-1; D unresolved. V lost 6 bases to trimming and J lost 5 bases, with 16 bases between them. There are 14 residues in the CDR3. Germline CDR1 is ENHRY and CDR2 is SYGVKD. The CDR3 loop is CAISPLGRETEAFF. As DNA, the CDR3 is TGTGCCATCAGCCCTCTTGGGCGGGAGACTGAAGCTTTCTTT.

This clone was counted only a few times. The V and J genes are TRBV30 and TRBJ1-2; no clear D. V was trimmed by 2 bases and J by 8 bases, leaving 9 bases between them. This CDR3 contains 11 residues. CDR1 is GTSNPN, CDR2 SVGIG, per germline (reference sequence). CDR3 region: CAWSPVMGYTF. CDR3 coding DNA: TGTGCCTGGAGTCCCGTTATGGGCTACACCTTC.

This clone was counted between two and nine times. J is TRBJ2-5 and V is TRBV6-1; 11 bases are shared with TRBD2. Germline V gene lookup returns CDR1 MNHNS and CDR2 SASEGT. The CDR3 spans 15 residues. The V gene end was trimmed by 3 bases and the J gene end by 3 bases; junction bases not matched to a gene: 3. The CDR3 loop is CASSDRLAGKETQYF. The DNA of the CDR3 is TGTGCCAGCAGTGACCGACTAGCGGGAAAAGAGACCCAGTACTTC.